The present T cell receptor beta chain was sequenced within a study of cytomegalovirus exposure and HLA in healthy donors. Notes on the study in general: A cluster of highly shared sequence variants was likely a sequencing artifact. Earlier analysis looked at TCR beta V segments, and most were productive about 87% or about 30% of the time. Generally TCR sequences proved uncommon, though certain public TCRs appeared in numerous donors.

It was with 60 Vbeta and 13 Jbeta primers that the PCR ran. In the study's own analysis: In a later analysis, of around 85 million unique beta chains, roughly 10 million appeared in at least two donors. Assay used: immunoSEQ multiplex PCR; TCRdb lists only in-frame clones, some missing. D and trimming were read from the DNA, whereas the V and J calls and clone size are those reported in that table. Here the sample spans 55,000 to 65,000 clones, 65% to 80% being singletons. Concerning this clone itself: Its target is not known.

The sample consisted of PBMCs. The receptor was isolated from a woman aged 25 to 45 in good health and CMV-seronegative.

The CDR3 loop is CASSSLAAVFNEQFF. In DNA form, the CDR3 reads TGTGCCAGTAGCAGTCTAGCCGCAGTATTCAATGAGCAGTTCTTC. This chain joins TRBV19 and TRBJ2-1, with D perhaps TRBD2 (5 bases). V lost 6 bases and J 6 bases, leaving 18 bases between the germline ends. Germline values: CDR1 LNHDA, CDR2 SQIVND (reference sequence). The CDR3 runs to 15 residues.